The 21 T cell receptor beta chains below all came from one sample that was sequenced in a study of response to subunit inactivated influenza vaccine. TCRdb re-called the RT-PCR reads with MiXCR, one entry per CDR3 protein. The sample lists about 520,000 distinct CDR3 sequences, more than 7% occurring once. The source was PBMCs from blood, collected around 25 months after vaccination. These receptors originate from a man between 50 and 75 years old who received an inactivated influenza vaccine.

This clonotype was seen repeatedly, ten times or more. This chain links TRBV4-1 with TRBJ2-7; no definite D call. The CDR3 has 17 residues. V shed 0 bases and J shed 1 base, with 16 bases lying between them. Per the germline V gene, CDR1 is MGHRA and CDR2 is YSYEKL. This chain's CDR3 is CASSQDSVPKRSYEQYF. In DNA, the CDR3 is TGCGCCAGCAGCCAAGACAGTGTTCCGAAGAGGTCCTACGAGCAGTACTTC.

The chain couples TRBV5-1 to TRBJ2-3, with no clear D. V lost 7 bases, J lost 0 bases, and 12 bases lay in between. The CDR3 is 14 amino acids. From germline, CDR1 is SGHRS and CDR2 YFSETQ. CDR3 nucleotides: TGCGCCAGCCTAATGGAGTGGAGCACAGATACGCAGTATTTT. The encoded protein is CASLMEWSTDTQYF. Based on the CDR3 plus reference TRBV5-1 and TRBJ2-3, the full variable domain is KAGVTQTPRYLIKTRGQQVTLSCSPISGHRSVSWYQQTPGQGLQFLFEYFSETQRNKGNFPGRFSGRQFSNSRSEMNVSTLELGDSALYLCASLMEWSTDTQYFGPGTRLTVL.

This clonotype was seen at least ten times. This chain uses TRBV12-3 or TRBV12-4 with TRBJ2-3; perhaps TRBD2 as D (5 bases). V gave up 7 bases and J gave up 9 bases, with 11 bases separating them. This CDR3 is built from 11 residues. DNA of the CDR3: TGTGCCAGCAATCGGGGTGGCACGCAGTATTTT. This gives the protein CASNRGGTQYF.

In this sample, this clonotype turned up a few times. V and J are TRBV13 and TRBJ1-1, with 7 bases identical to TRBD1. Germline V gene sequence: CDR1 PRHDT, CDR2 FYEKMQ (reference sequence). With V trimmed by 4 bases and J by 11 bases, 7 bases remained unmatched. This CDR3 region has 12 residues. The CDR3 protein is CASSSGQALAFF. Here the CDR3 DNA reads TGTGCCAGCAGCTCCGGACAGGCCCTCGCTTTCTTT.

The V gene is TRBV24-1, the J gene TRBJ2-1; D is uncertain. Germline values: CDR1 KGHDR, CDR2 SFDVKD. The CDR3 extends over 18 amino acids. V was cut by 0 bases and J by 4 bases, with 18 bases left in between. The CDR3 nucleotides read TGTGCCACCAGTGATTTGCCCGGGCCCAAGAAACCTTACAATGAGCAGTTCTTC. Translating it yields CATSDLPGPKKPYNEQFF.

The table lists this clonotype with many counts. The chain employs TRBV7-2 and TRBJ2-6; D remains unclear. Germline CDR1 reads SGHTA; CDR2 reads FQGNSA. Trimming removed 2 bases from V and 0 bases from J, with 5 bases in between. The CDR3 has 15 amino acids. CDR3 residues: CASSLHPSGANVLTF. The CDR3 nucleotides read TGTGCCAGCAGCTTACATCCCTCTGGGGCCAACGTCCTGACTTTC.

The V call is TRBV24-1, the J call TRBJ2-3; weak D call: TRBD2 (6 bases). Germline-derived CDR1 and CDR2 are KGHDR and SFDVKD. The ends were cut back, 1 base at V and 1 base at J, with 11 bases in the middle. This CDR3 has 16 residues. In DNA form, the CDR3 reads TGTGCCACCAGTGATTTTGCGGGGACCCGCACAGATACGCAGTATTTT. Translating gives CATSDFAGTRTDTQYF.

The chain has TRBV9 and TRBJ2-1, with 8 bases identical to TRBD1. Germline V gene sequence: CDR1 SGDLS, CDR2 YYNGEE. This CDR3 region has 15 residues. Germline trimming cut 2 bases from V and 4 bases from J; bases unmatched to any gene: 5. The DNA for the CDR3 is TGTGCCAGCAGCGTCCTGGACAGGGCATACAATGAGCAGTTCTTC. Translation gives CASSVLDRAYNEQFF. Filled out from reference TRBV9 and TRBJ2-1, the complete variable domain reads DSGVTQTPKHLITATGQRVTLRCSPRSGDLSVYWYQQSLDQGLQFLIQYYNGEERAKGNILERFSAQQFPDLHSELNLSSLELGDSALYFCASSVLDRAYNEQFFGPGTRLTVL.

This clonotype was counted a few times. V is TRBV20-1 and J is TRBJ2-3; TRBD2 matches 7 bases. This CDR3 has 13 residues. The V gene end was trimmed by 3 bases and the J gene end by 2 bases; junction bases not matched to a gene: 2. Germline CDR1 is DFQATT and CDR2 is SNEGSKA (reference sequence). The CDR3 sequence is CSARTSLTDTQYF. CDR3 DNA: TGCAGTGCTAGGACTAGCCTCACAGATACGCAGTATTTT.

This clonotype has just a few counts. The chain joins TRBV7-8 to TRBJ2-1; D is uncertain. The CDR3 is 14 amino acids. V was pared by 5 bases and J by 3 bases, with 11 bases between. Per the germline V gene, CDR1 is SGHVS and CDR2 is FQNEAQ. CDR3 loop: CASSPVDGYNEQFF. The CDR3 DNA is TGTGCCAGCAGCCCCGTGGACGGCTACAATGAGCAGTTCTTC.

In its sample, this clonotype was seen a few times. The chain carries TRBV29-1 and TRBJ2-5, with D perhaps matching TRBD1 (5 bases). The V end was cut by 4 bases, the J end by 4 bases, with 13 bases between. Germline V gene lookup returns CDR1 SQVTM and CDR2 ANQGSEA. The CDR3 sequence is 13 residues long. CDR3 sequence (DNA): TGCAGCGTTGCCGGCAGGGTCAGAGAGACCCAGTACTTC. Its protein product is CSVAGRVRETQYF.

The chain is built from TRBV29-1 and TRBJ1-1; D remains ambiguous. CDR1 and CDR2 from the germline V gene are SQVTM and ANQGSEA. The V gene lost 7 bases and the J gene lost 4 bases, with 19 bases spanning the gap. CDR3 length: 14 residues. CDR3 sequence: CSARAMVGATEAFF. The CDR3 DNA sequence: TGCAGCGCTCGAGCGATGGTGGGCGCCACTGAAGCTTTCTTT.

The chain uses TRBV29-1 and TRBJ2-1; D gene uncertain. The germline CDR1 and CDR2 sequences are SQVTM and ANQGSEA. This CDR3 has 15 residues. V was clipped by 4 bases and J by 4 bases, with 17 bases between them. The CDR3 coding sequence is TGCAGCGTTGCTGTCCCCCCCACCCAATACAATGAGCAGTTCTTC. This translates into CSVAVPPTQYNEQFF.

The rearrangement joins TRBV5-5 to TRBJ2-1; D possibly corresponds to TRBD2 (6 bases). This CDR3 region has 13 residues. The germline CDR1 and CDR2 sequences are SGHKS and YYEKEE (reference sequence). With 0 bases removed from V and 8 bases from J, the gap between germline ends came to 9 bases. CDR3 sequence reads: CASSLGSGYEQFF. DNA for the CDR3: TGTGCCAGCAGCTTGGGAAGCGGGTATGAGCAGTTCTTC.

This clonotype was observed many times. J is TRBJ2-3 and V is TRBV10-1; TRBD2 might be the D (6 bases). The ends were cut back, 5 bases at V and 2 bases at J, with 11 bases in the middle. Germline-derived CDR1 and CDR2 are WNHNN and SYGVQD (reference sequence). CDR3 length: 14 residues. Here the CDR3 reads CASSMGLNTDTQYF. The CDR3 region has the DNA TGCGCCAGCAGTATGGGACTTAACACAGATACGCAGTATTTT.

The table lists this clonotype with many counts. The genes are TRBV6-1 and TRBJ2-7; 7 bases fit TRBD2. Per the germline V gene, CDR1 is MNHNS and CDR2 is SASEGT. The CDR3 is 14 amino acids. V was clipped by 5 bases and J by 0 bases; unmatched bases: 4. CDR3 bases: TGTGCCAGCAGTCCCCGGGGGGACTCCTACGAGCAGTACTTC. This encodes CASSPRGDSYEQYF.

In its sample, this clonotype was seen a few times. V and J are TRBV6-1 and TRBJ2-1; TRBD2 matches 8 bases. This CDR3 has 15 residues. Per the germline V gene, CDR1 is MNHNS and CDR2 is SASEGT. The CDR3 loop is CVSWVGSGRSNEQFF. CDR3 DNA sequence: TGTGTCAGTTGGGTGGGGAGCGGGAGATCCAATGAGCAGTTCTTC.

V gene TRBV7-3 combines with J gene TRBJ2-5; D is ambiguous. The CDR3 extends over 14 amino acids. V was cut by 4 bases and J by 1 base, with 10 bases left in between. The germline gives CDR1 SGHTA, CDR2 FQGTGA. The CDR3 DNA sequence: TGTGCCAGCAGCTCCACCGCCGGCCAAGAGACCCAGTACTTC. It specifies CASSSTAGQETQYF.

J is TRBJ2-4 and V is TRBV7-2, with D unclear. The CDR3 has 15 amino acids. V lost 3 bases, J lost 0 bases, and 9 bases lay in between. Germline V lookup: CDR1 SGHTA, CDR2 FQGNSA. CDR3 sequence reads: CASSLAQLAKNIQYF. The DNA of the CDR3 is TGTGCCAGCAGCTTGGCACAGCTAGCCAAAAACATTCAGTACTTC.

This chain uses TRBV4-1 with TRBJ2-1, with D perhaps TRBD2 (5 bases). V lost 2 bases to trimming and J lost 0 bases, with 14 bases between them. This CDR3 comprises 17 residues. The germline V gene has CDR1 MGHRA and CDR2 YSYEKL. CDR3 in amino acids: CASSQPLPGSSYNEQFF. In nucleotides, the CDR3 is TGCGCCAGCAGCCAACCTCTCCCGGGGAGCTCCTACAATGAGCAGTTCTTC.

This clonotype was detected a few times. The rearrangement joins TRBV11-2 to TRBJ2-5; 8 nucleotides match TRBD2. With 3 bases clipped from V and 6 bases from J, the junction kept 6 bases outside the gene matches. CDR3 length: 14 amino acids. Per the germline V gene, CDR1 is SGHAT and CDR2 is FQNNGV. The CDR3, as DNA: TGTGCCAGCAGCTTTACGGGACTAGAAAAGACCCAGTACTTC. Translating gives CASSFTGLEKTQYF.